This T cell receptor beta chain is from a study of OX40 agonist ivuxolimab in advanced cancers. CDR1 and CDR2 from the germline V gene are MDHEN and SYDVKM. Deletions cut 4 bases from V and 5 bases from J, with 12 bases between. This CDR3 comprises 15 residues. Using immunoSEQ multiplex PCR, the repertoire was profiled, and TCRdb retains in-frame clones only, with some absent. The sample consists of roughly 100,000 clones, 85% to 95% of them appearing once. V and J are TRBV28 and TRBJ1-6, with a possible D match to TRBD1 (5 bases). This receptor was identified in an adult with an advanced solid tumor such as melanoma, head and neck, liver or kidney cancer. Material: CD4+ or CD8+ T cells sorted from blood, obtained in a trial of the OX40 agonist ivuxolimab. DNA of the CDR3: TGTGCCAGCAGTTCCCGGACATCCGATAATTCACCCCTCCACTTT. Translated, it gives CASSSRTSDNSPLHF. Drawing the rest from reference TRBV28 and TRBJ1-6, the complete variable domain is DVKVTQSSRYLVKRTGEKVFLECVQDMDHENMFWYRQDPGLGLRLIYFSYDVKMKEKGDIPEGYSVSREKKERFSLILESASTNQTSMYLCASSSRTSDNSPLHFGNGTRLTVT.